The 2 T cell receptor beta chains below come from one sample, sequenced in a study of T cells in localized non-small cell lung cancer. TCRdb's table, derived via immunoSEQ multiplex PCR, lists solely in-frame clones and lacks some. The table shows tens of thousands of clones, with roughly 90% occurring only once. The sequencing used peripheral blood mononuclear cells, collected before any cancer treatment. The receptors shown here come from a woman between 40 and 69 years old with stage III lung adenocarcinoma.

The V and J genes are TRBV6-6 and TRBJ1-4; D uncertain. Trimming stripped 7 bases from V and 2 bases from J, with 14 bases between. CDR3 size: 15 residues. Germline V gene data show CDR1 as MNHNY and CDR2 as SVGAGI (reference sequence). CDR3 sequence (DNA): TGTGCCAGCACCCCCCGACCGACCACTAATGAAAAACTGTTTTTT. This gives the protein CASTPRPTTNEKLFF.

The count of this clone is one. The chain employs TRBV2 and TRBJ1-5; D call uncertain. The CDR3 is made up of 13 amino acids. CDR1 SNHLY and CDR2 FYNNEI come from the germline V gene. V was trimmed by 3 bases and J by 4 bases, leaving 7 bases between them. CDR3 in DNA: TGTGCCAGCAGTGAGGGCCAAAATCAGCCCCAGCATTTT. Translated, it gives CASSEGQNQPQHF. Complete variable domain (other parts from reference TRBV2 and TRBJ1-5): EPEVTQTPSHQVTQMGQEVILRCVPISNHLYFYWYRQILGQKVEFLVSFYNNEISEKSEIFDDQFSVERPDGSNFTLKIRSTKLEDSAMYFCASSEGQNQPQHFGDGTRLSIL.